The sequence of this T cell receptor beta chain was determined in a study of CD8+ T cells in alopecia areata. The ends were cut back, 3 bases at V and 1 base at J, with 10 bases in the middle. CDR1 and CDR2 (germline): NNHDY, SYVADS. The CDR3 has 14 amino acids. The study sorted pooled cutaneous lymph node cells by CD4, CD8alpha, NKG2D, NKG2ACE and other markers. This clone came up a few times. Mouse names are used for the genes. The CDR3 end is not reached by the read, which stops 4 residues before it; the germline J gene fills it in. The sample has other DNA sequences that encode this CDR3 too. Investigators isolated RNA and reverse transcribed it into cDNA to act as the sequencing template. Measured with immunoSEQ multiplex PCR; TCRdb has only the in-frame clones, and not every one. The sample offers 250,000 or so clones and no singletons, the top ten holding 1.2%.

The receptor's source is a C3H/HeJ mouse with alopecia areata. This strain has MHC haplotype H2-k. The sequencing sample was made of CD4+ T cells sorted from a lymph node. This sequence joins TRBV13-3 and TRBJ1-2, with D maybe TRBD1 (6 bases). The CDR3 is CASSGPGQNSDYTF. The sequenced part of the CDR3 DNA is TGTGCCAGCAGTGGGCCGGGACAAAACTCC.